A selection of T cell receptor beta chains follows, all from one sample in a study of cytomegalovirus exposure and HLA in healthy donors. Some clones are missing from TCRdb's copy, which holds only in-frame ones; the method was immunoSEQ multiplex PCR. The repertoire table contains approximately 200,000 clones. Sequencing input: PBMCs. These receptors were obtained from a boy aged 5-17 years in good health and CMV-seronegative. Both conserved end residues are part of each CDR3. Fields, in order: D gene, V gene, J gene, CDR3 DNA, CDR3 protein. The D gene is left open where the match is weak.

d_call: NA
v_call: TRBV6-6
j_call: TRBJ1-1
cdr3_nt: TGTGCCAGCAGCCTGGGCATGAACACTGAAGCTTTCTTT
cdr3_aa: CASSLGMNTEAFF

d_call: TRBD2
v_call: TRBV19
j_call: TRBJ2-7
cdr3_nt: TGTGCCAGTAGTTCCGGCAGCCCATCTAGCGGGGGGATCTACGAGCAGTACTTC
cdr3_aa: CASSSGSPSSGGIYEQYF

d_call: NA
v_call: TRBV2
j_call: TRBJ2-7
cdr3_nt: TGTGCCAGCAGCGGCGGAACCTTCTACGAGCAGTACTTC
cdr3_aa: CASSGGTFYEQYF

d_call: TRBD2
v_call: TRBV4-2
j_call: TRBJ2-1
cdr3_nt: TGTGCCAGCAGCCAAGGGCTAGGAGTAGCGGGGAACAATGAGCAGTTCTTC
cdr3_aa: CASSQGLGVAGNNEQFF

d_call: NA
v_call: TRBV6-4
j_call: TRBJ1-5
cdr3_nt: TGTGCCAGCTCAAGGGGAGGGAAAGGGGGCAATCAGCCCCAGCATTTT
cdr3_aa: CASSRGGKGGNQPQHF

d_call: NA
v_call: TRBV6-5
j_call: TRBJ1-1
cdr3_nt: TGTGCCAGCGCAACTTCCGTGGTGCCCACTGAAGCTTTCTTT
cdr3_aa: CASATSVVPTEAFF

d_call: NA
v_call: TRBV2
j_call: TRBJ2-7
cdr3_nt: TGTGCCAGCAGTCCCTCAGGGATGGGGCAGTACTTC
cdr3_aa: CASSPSGMGQYF

d_call: NA
v_call: TRBV4-2
j_call: TRBJ2-7
cdr3_nt: TGTGCCAGCAGCCAAGATGCGCTAGACTACGAGCAGTACTTC
cdr3_aa: CASSQDALDYEQYF

d_call: NA
v_call: TRBV30
j_call: TRBJ1-1
cdr3_nt: TGTGCCTGGAGCCTCGCTTCCCGGGGGAACACTGAAGCTTTCTTT
cdr3_aa: CAWSLASRGNTEAFF

d_call: NA
v_call: TRBV5-4
j_call: TRBJ2-5
cdr3_nt: TGTGCCAGCAGCGTTCCGCAAGAGACCCAGTACTTC
cdr3_aa: CASSVPQETQYF

d_call: NA
v_call: TRBV6-1
j_call: TRBJ2-4
cdr3_nt: TGTGCCAGCACTAGGCCCGAAAACATTCAGTACTTC
cdr3_aa: CASTRPENIQYF

d_call: TRBD1
v_call: TRBV6-5
j_call: TRBJ1-1
cdr3_nt: TGTGCCAGCAGTTACTCGACAGGGTCGAACACTGAAGCTTTCTTT
cdr3_aa: CASSYSTGSNTEAFF

d_call: NA
v_call: TRBV19
j_call: TRBJ2-7
cdr3_nt: TGTGCCAGTAAGCCCAGGGAGGTCAAGAACGAGCAGTACTTC
cdr3_aa: CASKPREVKNEQYF

d_call: NA
v_call: TRBV30
j_call: TRBJ2-2
cdr3_nt: TGTGCCTGGACCCTGACAGGGAACACCGGGGAGCTGTTTTTT
cdr3_aa: CAWTLTGNTGELFF

d_call: NA
v_call: TRBV10-2
j_call: TRBJ2-2
cdr3_nt: TGCGCCAGCAGTGCCGTCCGGAACACCGGGGAGCTGTTTTTT
cdr3_aa: CASSAVRNTGELFF

d_call: TRBD2
v_call: TRBV7-7
j_call: TRBJ2-1
cdr3_nt: TGTGCTAGCAGCCGACTAGCGGGGGCCGACAATGAGCAGTTCTTC
cdr3_aa: CASSRLAGADNEQFF

d_call: NA
v_call: TRBV5-1
j_call: TRBJ1-1
cdr3_nt: TGCGCCAGCATGGAGACGGGATTACCTGATGAAGCTTTCTTT
cdr3_aa: CASMETGLPDEAFF

d_call: NA
v_call: TRBV5-1
j_call: TRBJ2-3
cdr3_nt: TGCGCCAGCAGCCTACCGCTGCCGACTGACTACACAGATACGCAGTATTTT
cdr3_aa: CASSLPLPTDYTDTQYF

d_call: NA
v_call: TRBV9
j_call: TRBJ2-1
cdr3_nt: TGTGCCAGCAGTCTTACAGGGATCTCCAATGAGCAGTTCTTC
cdr3_aa: CASSLTGISNEQFF

d_call: TRBD1
v_call: TRBV5-4
j_call: TRBJ2-7
cdr3_nt: TGTGCCAGCAGCCCCGGTGGGACAGGGTCAGGAGAGCAGTACTTC
cdr3_aa: CASSPGGTGSGEQYF

d_call: NA
v_call: TRBV6-6
j_call: TRBJ1-4
cdr3_nt: TGTGCCAGCAGTCCGGGGCGGGAGGAAAAACTGTTTTTT
cdr3_aa: CASSPGREEKLFF

d_call: TRBD1
v_call: TRBV9
j_call: TRBJ1-4
cdr3_nt: TGTGCCAGCAGCGCAGATCCCGGGACAGGGGGCAAATTGGGAAATGAAAAACTGTTTTTT
cdr3_aa: CASSADPGTGGKLGNEKLFF

d_call: TRBD2
v_call: TRBV28
j_call: TRBJ2-3
cdr3_nt: TGTGCCAGCCGCGGGGGGGGCACAGATACGCAGTATTTT
cdr3_aa: CASRGGGTDTQYF

d_call: NA
v_call: TRBV29-1
j_call: TRBJ1-2
cdr3_nt: TGCAGCGTTGAAGGGGGGTGGGAGGTTAACTATGGCTACACCTTC
cdr3_aa: CSVEGGWEVNYGYTF

d_call: TRBD1
v_call: TRBV14
j_call: TRBJ2-5
cdr3_nt: TGTGCCAGCAGCTACTTAGGGGGCGGTGAGACCCAGTACTTC
cdr3_aa: CASSYLGGGETQYF

d_call: NA
v_call: TRBV18
j_call: TRBJ1-4
cdr3_nt: TGTGCCAGCTCACAAGGAATGACAGGATCAAGAACTAATGAAAAACTGTTTTTT
cdr3_aa: CASSQGMTGSRTNEKLFF

d_call: NA
v_call: TRBV18
j_call: TRBJ1-2
cdr3_nt: TGTGCCAGCTCACTTTATATGGTGGGGCAAGGAGATGGCTACACCTTC
cdr3_aa: CASSLYMVGQGDGYTF

d_call: TRBD1
v_call: TRBV28
j_call: TRBJ2-7
cdr3_nt: TGTGCCAGCTGGGACAGGAATATTCACGAGCAGTACTTC
cdr3_aa: CASWDRNIHEQYF

d_call: NA
v_call: TRBV9
j_call: TRBJ2-3
cdr3_nt: TGTGCCAGCAGCGTGCAGGGAGGTACGCAGTATTTT
cdr3_aa: CASSVQGGTQYF

d_call: NA
v_call: TRBV6-6
j_call: TRBJ2-1
cdr3_nt: TGTGCCAGCAGTCCGGACACCAACAATGAGCAGTTCTTC
cdr3_aa: CASSPDTNNEQFF

d_call: NA
v_call: TRBV6-1
j_call: TRBJ2-2
cdr3_nt: TGTGCCAGAATCCGCGGGACCGGGGAGCTGTTTTTT
cdr3_aa: CARIRGTGELFF

d_call: NA
v_call: TRBV7-2
j_call: TRBJ2-1
cdr3_nt: TGTGCCAGCAGCTTGGGGGGTGAGCAGTTCTTC
cdr3_aa: CASSLGGEQFF

d_call: NA
v_call: TRBV18
j_call: TRBJ2-1
cdr3_nt: TGTGCCAGCTCAATACAGGGATACAATGAGCAGTTCTTC
cdr3_aa: CASSIQGYNEQFF

d_call: NA
v_call: TRBV5-4
j_call: TRBJ2-1
cdr3_nt: TGTGCCAGCAGCGCTGGAGTGAGCTCCTACAATGAGCAGTTCTTC
cdr3_aa: CASSAGVSSYNEQFF

d_call: TRBD1
v_call: TRBV7-9
j_call: TRBJ1-2
cdr3_nt: TGTGCCAGCAGCCCCGGGACAGGGGGACTTGGCTACACCTTC
cdr3_aa: CASSPGTGGLGYTF

d_call: NA
v_call: TRBV6-5
j_call: TRBJ1-2
cdr3_nt: TGTGCCAGCAGTTACCCTGGAGGTGGGCTCGATGGCTACACCTTC
cdr3_aa: CASSYPGGGLDGYTF

d_call: NA
v_call: TRBV28
j_call: TRBJ2-1
cdr3_nt: TGTGCCAGCAGTTTTGGGACAAAGGACGATGGTGAGCAGTTCTTC
cdr3_aa: CASSFGTKDDGEQFF

d_call: NA
v_call: TRBV27
j_call: TRBJ2-1
cdr3_nt: TGTGCCAGCAGTTCGACTTTAGTTTCCTTCAATGAGCAGTTCTTC
cdr3_aa: CASSSTLVSFNEQFF

d_call: TRBD1
v_call: TRBV9
j_call: TRBJ2-7
cdr3_nt: TGTGCCAGCAGCGCCCCGGAAACAGGGGATGACGAGCAGTACTTC
cdr3_aa: CASSAPETGDDEQYF

d_call: TRBD1
v_call: TRBV6-1
j_call: TRBJ1-5
cdr3_nt: TGTGCCAGCAACATAGGGGGACAGATCAATCAGCCCCAGCATTTT
cdr3_aa: CASNIGGQINQPQHF

d_call: NA
v_call: TRBV18
j_call: TRBJ2-3
cdr3_nt: TGTGCCAGCTCACCGTGGGCACGGTCTGACACAGATACGCAGTATTTT
cdr3_aa: CASSPWARSDTDTQYF

d_call: TRBD1
v_call: TRBV7-9
j_call: TRBJ1-2
cdr3_nt: TGTGCCAGCAGTACCCCGGACAGGGGGTCAGGAAACGGCTATGGCTACACCTTC
cdr3_aa: CASSTPDRGSGNGYGYTF

d_call: NA
v_call: TRBV5-6
j_call: TRBJ2-7
cdr3_nt: TGTGCCAGCAGCTTGGACCCGGGTACCTACGAGCAGTACTTC
cdr3_aa: CASSLDPGTYEQYF

d_call: NA
v_call: TRBV5-6
j_call: TRBJ1-6
cdr3_nt: TGTGCCAGCAGCTTTAGGGCCAGAGGGTCACCCCTCCACTTT
cdr3_aa: CASSFRARGSPLHF

d_call: TRBD1
v_call: TRBV29-1
j_call: TRBJ2-5
cdr3_nt: TGCAGCGTTCCACAGGGGGCGCGGGGCGAGACCCAGTACTTC
cdr3_aa: CSVPQGARGETQYF

d_call: NA
v_call: TRBV7-2
j_call: TRBJ2-2
cdr3_nt: TGTGCCAGCAGCGAGCGGGTAATCTATGACACCGGGGAGCTGTTTTTT
cdr3_aa: CASSERVIYDTGELFF

d_call: NA
v_call: TRBV7-9
j_call: TRBJ2-7
cdr3_nt: TGTGCCAGCAGCTTCAGTAACCAGCGGTTCACCTACGAGCAGTACTTC
cdr3_aa: CASSFSNQRFTYEQYF

d_call: NA
v_call: TRBV6-5
j_call: TRBJ2-2
cdr3_nt: TGTGCCAGCAGTTACTCTCGGACCGGGGAGCTGTTTTTT
cdr3_aa: CASSYSRTGELFF

d_call: TRBD1
v_call: TRBV28
j_call: TRBJ2-2
cdr3_nt: TGTGCCAGCAGTCGCGGACAGGGGGACACCGGGGAGCTGTTTTTT
cdr3_aa: CASSRGQGDTGELFF

d_call: TRBD1
v_call: TRBV4-1
j_call: TRBJ1-6
cdr3_nt: TGCGCCAGCAGCCAAGTAGGACAGGGTTTGGGTTCACCCCTCCACTTT
cdr3_aa: CASSQVGQGLGSPLHF

d_call: TRBD2
v_call: TRBV19
j_call: TRBJ2-3
cdr3_nt: TGTGCCAGTAGTAGGGGACTAGCGGGGATTCGGGATACGCAGTATTTT
cdr3_aa: CASSRGLAGIRDTQYF

d_call: TRBD1
v_call: TRBV6-5
j_call: TRBJ1-1
cdr3_nt: TGTGCCAGCACAACCGACAGGGGGCTGAACACTGAAGCTTTCTTT
cdr3_aa: CASTTDRGLNTEAFF

d_call: NA
v_call: TRBV15
j_call: TRBJ2-7
cdr3_nt: TGTGCCACCAGCAGAGACCGGGGGGACACCTCCTACGAGCAGTACTTC
cdr3_aa: CATSRDRGDTSYEQYF